Listed here are 20 T cell receptor beta chains from one sample, sequenced in a study of blood T cell repertoires in COVID-19. The assay was immunoSEQ multiplex PCR, and TCRdb's table has in-frame clones only and misses some. The sample has about 290,000 clones; more than 85% are singletons. The sequenced sample consisted of peripheral blood. Receptors originate from a man aged 40-49 years with acute or convalescent COVID-19.

The chain combines TRBV5-1 with TRBJ1-1; TRBD1 matches at 9 bases. The CDR3 has 13 amino acids. Germline loops: CDR1 SGHRS, CDR2 YFSETQ. V was clipped by 0 bases and J by 6 bases; unmatched bases: 0. The chain's CDR3 is CASSLGTGAEAFF. CDR3 DNA: TGCGCCAGCAGCTTGGGGACAGGGGCTGAAGCTTTCTTT.

The chain employs TRBV5-1 and TRBJ2-3; D might be TRBD2 (7 bases). The CDR3 consists of 16 residues. V was pared by 1 base and J by 6 bases, with 18 bases between. The germline V gene has CDR1 SGHRS and CDR2 YFSETQ. The CDR3 nucleotides are TGCGCCAGCAGCTTGTTAGTAGGGGGGGCCCAGGATACGCAGTATTTT. The encoded protein is CASSLLVGGAQDTQYF.

J is TRBJ1-3 and V is TRBV15; D is perhaps TRBD1 (6 bases). Germline V gene sequence: CDR1 LNHNV, CDR2 YYDKDF (reference sequence). The CDR3 is 16 residues long. V was pared by 8 bases and J by 4 bases, with 21 bases between. The CDR3 DNA sequence: TGTGCCACCTCAAGGCGACAGGCTCCTTCGGGAAACACCATATATTTT. Amino acids: CATSRRQAPSGNTIYF.

The rearrangement links TRBV11-2 to TRBJ2-3; unclear D gene. The CDR3 sequence is 14 residues long. Germline loops: CDR1 SGHAT, CDR2 FQNNGV. V was clipped by 2 bases and J by 3 bases, with 9 bases between them. CDR3 DNA sequence: TGTGCCAGCAGCTTACCCCCTTTGACAGATACGCAGTATTTT. This sequence encodes CASSLPPLTDTQYF.

The V gene is TRBV5-4, the J gene TRBJ1-4; D perhaps matches TRBD1 (5 bases). The germline gives CDR1 SGHNT, CDR2 YYREEE (reference sequence). The CDR3 length is 15 residues. The germline V and J ends were trimmed by 1 base and 7 bases, with 14 bases remaining between them. In DNA, the CDR3 is TGTGCCAGCAGCTTGAGATCGGGGACTGGTGAAAAACTGTTTTTT. It specifies CASSLRSGTGEKLFF.

The V and J genes are TRBV6-5 and TRBJ1-2; TRBD1 agrees at 10 bases. This CDR3 contains 15 residues. CDR1 is MNHEY and CDR2 is SVGAGI in the germline V gene. The junction had 8 bases not matched to a gene; V was cut back by 2 bases and J by 8 bases. The CDR3 DNA reads TGTGCCAGCAGTTACGGGGGACAGGGGAACGGCGGCTACACCTTC. Encoded protein: CASSYGGQGNGGYTF.

The rearrangement joins TRBV5-4 to TRBJ2-7; TRBD1 matches 10 bases. This CDR3 spans 15 amino acids. V dropped 0 bases and J dropped 3; count of bases not matched to a gene: 3. Germline loops: CDR1 SGHNT, CDR2 YYREEE (reference sequence). CDR3 sequence reads: CASSLEWTGGYEQYF. The CDR3 coding sequence is TGTGCCAGCAGCTTGGAGTGGACAGGGGGCTACGAGCAGTACTTC.

This chain uses TRBV27 with TRBJ1-3; the match to TRBD1 covers 8 bases. Germline CDR1 reads MNHEY; CDR2 reads SMNVEV (reference sequence). CDR3 length equals 16 residues. V was pared by 0 bases and J by 3 bases, with 4 bases of the junction left unmatched. The CDR3 sequence: CASSLSPRGLGNTIYF. DNA of the CDR3: TGTGCCAGCAGTTTATCGCCCAGGGGGCTTGGAAACACCATATATTTT.

Notes on this clone: This sample also contains other DNA sequences that code for the same CDR3. The V and J genes are TRBV5-1 and TRBJ1-2; 8 nucleotides agree with TRBD1. CDR3 length: 13 residues. Germline lookup yields CDR1 SGHRS and CDR2 YFSETQ. Trimming cost V 4 bases and J 7 bases; bases outside gene matches: 6. The CDR3 DNA reads TGCGCCAGCAGCCCCGGACAGGGACGTGGCTACACCTTC. Protein: CASSPGQGRGYTF.

This chain uses TRBV5-1 with TRBJ2-3, with 12 bases matching TRBD2. V dropped 4 bases and J dropped 0; count of bases not matched to a gene: 6. Germline CDR1 and CDR2: SGHRS and YFSETQ. The length of the CDR3 is 17 residues. The DNA of the CDR3 is TGCGCCAGCAGCCCCGGGACTAGCGGGCATAGCACAGATACGCAGTATTTT. This translates into CASSPGTSGHSTDTQYF.

The CDR3 nucleotides read TGTGCCAGTAGTTCCTCATGGCAGAGGATGGAAAAACTGTTTTTT. Its translation: CASSSSWQRMEKLFF. V gene TRBV19 combines with J gene TRBJ1-4; D remains ambiguous. Germline V lookup: CDR1 LNHDA, CDR2 SQIVND (reference sequence). The CDR3 contains 15 residues. The ends were cut back, 5 bases at V and 8 bases at J, with 18 bases in the middle. Together with reference TRBV19 and TRBJ1-4, the CDR3 gives the full variable domain: DGGITQSPKYLFRKEGQNVTLSCEQNLNHDAMYWYRQDPGQGLRLIYYSQIVNDFQKGDIAEGYSVSREKKESFPLTVTSAQKNPTAFYLCASSSSWQRMEKLFFGSGTQLSVL.

V is TRBV4-1 and J is TRBJ2-3, with D hard to call. The germline V and J ends were trimmed by 4 bases and 6 bases, with 14 bases remaining between them. Germline V lookup: CDR1 MGHRA, CDR2 YSYEKL. The CDR3 is 14 residues long. CDR3 nucleotides: TGCGCCAGCAGCCCAGAGGAGCCCCGGGATACGCAGTATTTT. Its protein is CASSPEEPRDTQYF.

The rearrangement joins TRBV6-5 to TRBJ1-1, with D tentatively TRBD1 (5 bases). V dropped 7 bases and J dropped 5 bases, with 17 bases sitting between them. The CDR3 is made up of 14 amino acids. Germline CDR1 reads MNHEY; CDR2 reads SVGAGI. CDR3 nucleotide sequence: TGTGCCAGCATCGGGTCGGGGGAAGGGACTGAAGCTTTCTTT. This encodes CASIGSGEGTEAFF.

This sequence joins TRBV6-6 and TRBJ2-7, with a possible D match to TRBD2 (6 bases). There are 14 residues in the CDR3. Germline V gene lookup returns CDR1 MNHNY and CDR2 SVGAGI (reference sequence). V was trimmed by 7 bases and J by 2 bases, leaving 15 bases between them. In DNA form, the CDR3 reads TGTGCCAGCAACTCCTTGGGAGGCCCCTACGAGCAGTACTTC. This gives the protein CASNSLGGPYEQYF.

The rearrangement links TRBV7-8 to TRBJ2-3, with D maybe TRBD2 (5 bases). The germline gives CDR1 SGHVS, CDR2 FQNEAQ. CDR3 length: 15 residues. V lost 3 bases and J lost 3, with 13 bases in between. CDR3 coding DNA: TGTGCCAGCAGCTTGGACGGAAGAGGGACAGATACGCAGTATTTT. This encodes CASSLDGRGTDTQYF.

This clone appeared a single time. V and J are TRBV27 and TRBJ2-1; no reliable D call. This CDR3 region has 14 residues. Between the trimmed V and J ends, which lost 5 bases and 7 bases, there was a span of 15 bases. Germline V gene lookup returns CDR1 MNHEY and CDR2 SMNVEV (reference sequence). This chain's CDR3 is CASSLSPFRNEQFF. The CDR3 coding sequence is TGTGCCAGCAGTCTAAGCCCGTTCCGTAATGAGCAGTTCTTC.

The chain uses TRBV2 and TRBJ1-1; D possibly corresponds to TRBD1 (5 bases). The CDR3 covers 12 residues. The germline V gene has CDR1 SNHLY and CDR2 FYNNEI. The V and J ends lost 4 bases and 8 bases respectively, with 11 bases between them. For the CDR3, the DNA is TGTGCCAGCAGTGGGTTGGGGCGAGAAGCTTTCTTT. It translates to CASSGLGREAFF.

The V call is TRBV5-1, the J call TRBJ1-2; D unresolved. The V end was cut by 1 base, the J end by 4 bases, with 5 bases between. CDR1 is SGHRS and CDR2 is YFSETQ in the germline V gene. The CDR3 has 12 residues. The CDR3 loop is CASSLPGYGYTF. For the CDR3, the DNA is TGCGCCAGCAGCTTGCCGGGCTATGGCTACACCTTC.

The chain carries TRBV5-4 and TRBJ1-2; 11 nucleotides align to TRBD1. The germline gives CDR1 SGHNT, CDR2 YYREEE (reference sequence). This CDR3 has 15 amino acids. V lost 3 bases, J lost 8 bases, and 9 bases stayed unmatched. The CDR3 DNA sequence: TGTGCCAGCAGCTCCGGGACAGGGGGGTTATGGGGCTACACCTTC. It translates to CASSSGTGGLWGYTF.

This sequence joins TRBV29-1 and TRBJ2-2, with 8 positions matching TRBD1. The germline CDR1 and CDR2 sequences are SQVTM and ANQGSEA. CDR3 length equals 14 residues. J gave up 6 bases and V 7 bases, and 10 bases lay outside the gene matches. CDR3 amino acids: CSAREQGVAGELFF. For the CDR3, the DNA is TGCAGCGCTCGGGAACAGGGGGTTGCCGGGGAGCTGTTTTTT.